The rows below give T cell receptor beta chains drawn from one sample of a study of CD8 T cells in Susac syndrome. TCRdb analysed the immunoSEQ multiplex PCR reads with MiXCR anew, one entry per CDR3 protein. The sample has 85,000 to 90,000 distinct CDR3 sequences; about 93% are singletons. The sample taken for sequencing was CD8+ T cells from PBMCs. Source of these receptors: a human donor in good health. CDR3s include the opening cysteine and the closing phenylalanine or tryptophan. D genes are given only for firm matches. The size of a clone is reported for some rows only, either as once, few or many, or as a class for expanded clones.

v_call,j_call,clone_size,d_call,cdr3_nt,cdr3_aa
TRBV7-8,TRBJ1-1,-,-,TGTGCCAGCAGCTTAATATCTACGGGTGATGAAGCTTTCTTT,CASSLISTGDEAFF
TRBV2,TRBJ1-1,once,-,TGTGCCAGCAGTGAAGGGGGCCTGACTGAAGCTTTCTTT,CASSEGGLTEAFF
TRBV4-1,TRBJ2-7,once,TRBD2,TGCGCCAGCAGCCAAGATCCGGGAGGCTACGAGCAGTACTTC,CASSQDPGGYEQYF
TRBV7-2,TRBJ1-2,-,TRBD1,TGTGCCAGCAGCGGGGACAGGGCGAATGGCTACACCTTC,CASSGDRANGYTF
TRBV5-6,TRBJ1-3,-,-,TGTGCCAGCAGCTTGGCGCAGAACCCATCTGGAAACACCATATATTTT,CASSLAQNPSGNTIYF
TRBV5-6,TRBJ1-2,-,-,TGTGCCAGCAGCTTGCCCCTACAGGGCATAAATGGCTACACCTTC,CASSLPLQGINGYTF
TRBV7-8,TRBJ2-7,once,TRBD2,TGTGCCAGCAGCCCCTCCATCGGCGGGGGAGCCCACGAGCAGTACTTC,CASSPSIGGGAHEQYF
TRBV7-8,TRBJ1-5,-,-,TGTGCCAGCAGCTTAGGGGCGGGGGACAATCAGCCCCAGCATTTT,CASSLGAGDNQPQHF
TRBV5-1,TRBJ1-1,-,-,TGCGCCAGCAGGTCAGGGGCGGTGAACACTGAAGCTTTCTTT,CASRSGAVNTEAFF
TRBV7-9,TRBJ2-7,-,-,TGTGCCAGCAGTTCGGACTGGGAGCAGTACTTC,CASSSDWEQYF
TRBV19,TRBJ1-1,-,-,TGTGCCAGTAGTGCTCGCAGGCCTGAAGCTTTCTTT,CASSARRPEAFF
TRBV28,TRBJ2-2,once,TRBD1,TGTGCCGTCCGGGACAGGGACACCGGGGAGCTGTTTTTT,CAVRDRDTGELFF
TRBV4-2,TRBJ2-5,-,-,TGTGCCAGCAGCCAAGAGGTTGGGTCTGGGGGATTCCAAGAGACCCAGTACTTC,CASSQEVGSGGFQETQYF
TRBV2,TRBJ2-7,few,-,TGTGCCAGCAGTGACAACTCCTACGAGCAGTACTTC,CASSDNSYEQYF
TRBV23-1,TRBJ1-1,-,-,TGCGCCAGCAGTCGAAACCGGATCGTAGCTTTCTTT,CASSRNRIVAFF
TRBV14,TRBJ2-7,-,TRBD1,TGTGCCAGCAGCGCCGACAGGGGGAACGAGCAGTACTTC,CASSADRGNEQYF
TRBV11-2,TRBJ1-4,once,-,TGTGCCAGCAGCTTAGGAAGGACGAGCTCTAATGAAAAACTGTTTTTT,CASSLGRTSSNEKLFF
TRBV5-1,TRBJ2-1,-,-,TGCGCCAGCAGACAAGGGGGGGCCGGGGATGAGCAGTTCTTC,CASRQGGAGDEQFF
TRBV9,TRBJ2-3,-,-,TGTGCCAGCAGTTCGACCCGGCGGGATACGCAGTATTTT,CASSSTRRDTQYF
TRBV7-8,TRBJ1-5,-,TRBD1,TGTGCCAGCAGCACCGGGACAGCGATGAATCAGCCCCAGCATTTT,CASSTGTAMNQPQHF
TRBV7-9,TRBJ2-5,-,-,TGTGCCAGCAGCTCGCTGGAGACCCAGTACTTC,CASSSLETQYF
TRBV6-1,TRBJ1-3,-,-,TGTGCCAGCACCCAGGGCAGTGGAAACACCATATATTTT,CASTQGSGNTIYF
TRBV29-1,TRBJ2-1,-,-,TGCAGCGTTGAATTAAGGGACAATGAGCAGTTCTTC,CSVELRDNEQFF
TRBV23-1,TRBJ2-5,-,-,TGCGCCAGCAGTCAATCAGGGGGTGCAGAGACCCAGTACTTC,CASSQSGGAETQYF
TRBV2,TRBJ1-4,-,-,TGTGCCAGCACTCTTCCGGACGTTAATGAAAAACTGTTTTTT,CASTLPDVNEKLFF
TRBV20-1,TRBJ1-5,-,-,TGCAGTGCCGGAGTCACGGGTTTCAATCAGCCCCAGCATTTT,CSAGVTGFNQPQHF
TRBV29-1,TRBJ2-5,-,-,TGCAGCGTCCTAAAAGAGACCCAGTACTTC,CSVLKETQYF
TRBV7-2,TRBJ1-1,-,-,TGTGCCAGCAGCCCCCGGCAGGATATGAACACTGAAGCTTTCTTT,CASSPRQDMNTEAFF
TRBV2,TRBJ2-2,-,-,TGTGCCGCAGGTGTAAACACCGGGGAGCTGTTTTTT,CAAGVNTGELFF
TRBV27,TRBJ2-7,-,TRBD2,TGTGCCAGCAGTTCGACTAGCGCCTTCAGGTACGAGCAGTACTTC,CASSSTSAFRYEQYF
TRBV12-3/TRBV12-4,TRBJ2-2,-,-,TGTGCCAGCAGTTTAAAAGGGTACACCGGGGAGCTGTTTTTT,CASSLKGYTGELFF
TRBV4-1,TRBJ1-5,-,TRBD1,TGCGCCAGCAGCCAAGAGAGGCCAGGGGGGAATCAGCCCCAGCATTTT,CASSQERPGGNQPQHF
TRBV12-3/TRBV12-4,TRBJ2-7,-,-,TGTGCCAGCAGTTTAGGGTTGGAAAACTTCTCCTACGAGCAGTACTTC,CASSLGLENFSYEQYF
TRBV3-1,TRBJ2-1,-,TRBD2,TGTGCCAGCAGCCAACCGACTAGCGACAATGAGCAGTTCTTC,CASSQPTSDNEQFF
TRBV29-1,TRBJ1-1,-,-,TGCAGCGTAGGTGCCAGGGGAGGTGAGGAAGCTTTCTTT,CSVGARGGEEAFF
TRBV7-2,TRBJ2-7,-,TRBD2,TGTGCCAGCAGCTTAACGGCTAGCGGGGGGGCCGTCGCCTACGAGCAGTACTTC,CASSLTASGGAVAYEQYF
TRBV19,TRBJ1-1,-,-,TGTGCCAGTAGTGCCGGGGCCGACGGCACTGAAGCTTTCTTT,CASSAGADGTEAFF
TRBV9,TRBJ1-5,once,-,TGTGCCAGCAGCGGGTGGGACAGCAATCAGCCCCAGCATTTT,CASSGWDSNQPQHF
TRBV10-2,TRBJ2-7,-,-,TGCGCCAGCAGGGACCCGGGACGGATTACCTACGAGCAGTACTTC,CASRDPGRITYEQYF
TRBV4-1,TRBJ2-3,-,-,TGCGCCAGCAGCCATTCCGGGGATACGCAGTATTTT,CASSHSGDTQYF
TRBV7-9,TRBJ2-6,-,TRBD1,TGTGCCAGCAGCTTAGATAGGACAGGACACGTCCTGACTTTC,CASSLDRTGHVLTF